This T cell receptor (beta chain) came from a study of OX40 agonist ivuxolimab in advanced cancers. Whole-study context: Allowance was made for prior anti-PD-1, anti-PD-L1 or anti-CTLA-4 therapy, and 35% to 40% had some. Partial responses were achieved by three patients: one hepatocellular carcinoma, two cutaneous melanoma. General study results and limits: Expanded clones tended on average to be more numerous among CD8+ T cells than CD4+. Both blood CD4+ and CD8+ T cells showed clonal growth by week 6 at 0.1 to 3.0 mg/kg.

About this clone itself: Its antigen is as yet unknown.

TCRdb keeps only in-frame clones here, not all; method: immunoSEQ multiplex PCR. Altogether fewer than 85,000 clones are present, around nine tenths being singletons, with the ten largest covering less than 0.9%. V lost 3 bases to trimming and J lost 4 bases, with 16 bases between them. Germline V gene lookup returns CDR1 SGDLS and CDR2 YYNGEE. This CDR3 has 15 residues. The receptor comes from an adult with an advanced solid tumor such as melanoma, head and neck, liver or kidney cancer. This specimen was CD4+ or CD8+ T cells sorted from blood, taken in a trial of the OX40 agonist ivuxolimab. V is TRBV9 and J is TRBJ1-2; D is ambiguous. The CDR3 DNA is TGTGCCAGCAGCGCAAGGGAGGGCTCTTCCTATGGCTACACCTTC. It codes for CASSAREGSSYGYTF.